The present TCR beta chain was sequenced within a study of T-cell memory formation after mild COVID-19. Study information: Each donor largely had its own TCR clusters.

Findings of the study overall: Memory from before infection featured some responding clones, which suggests cross-reactive memory joined. CD4+ bias marked clones expanding day 15 to 37, unlike balanced contracting clones.

Per the germline V gene, CDR1 is LGHDT and CDR2 is YNNKEL (reference sequence). This CDR3 is 13 amino acids long. V lost 3 bases and J lost 5, with 10 bases in between. 5'RACE, which relied on constant-segment primers, yielded TCR alpha and TCR beta cDNA libraries carrying sample barcodes and UMIs. A single record per CDR3 protein comes from TCRdb applying MiXCR to the 5' RACE reads. This sample has hundreds of thousands of distinct CDR3 sequences, with about 22% found just once. With respect to this clonotype: Its antigen is not known.

The TCR comes from an adult woman who had mild COVID-19 (a few samples of this study predate the infection). Cell type and time point are not known. The gene calls are TRBV3-1 and TRBJ2-5; the D gene is possibly TRBD2 (5 bases). The sample comprised PBMCs or a T cell subset sorted from them (not recorded which). In DNA, the CDR3 is TGTGCCAGCAGCCAGCAGGAGGTGGAGACCCAGTACTTC. Its translation: CASSQQEVETQYF.